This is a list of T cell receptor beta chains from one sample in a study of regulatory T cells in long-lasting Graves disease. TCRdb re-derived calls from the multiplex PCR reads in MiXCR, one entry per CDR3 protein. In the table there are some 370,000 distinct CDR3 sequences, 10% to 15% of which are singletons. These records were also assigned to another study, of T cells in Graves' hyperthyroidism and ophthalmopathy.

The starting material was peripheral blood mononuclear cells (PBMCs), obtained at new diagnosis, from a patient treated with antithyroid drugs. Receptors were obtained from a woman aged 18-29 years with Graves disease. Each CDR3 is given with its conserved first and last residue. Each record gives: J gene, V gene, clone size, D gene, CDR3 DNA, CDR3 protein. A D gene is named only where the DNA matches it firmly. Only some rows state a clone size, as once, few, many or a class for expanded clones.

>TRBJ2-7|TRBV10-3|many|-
TGTGCCATCAAGGGGGACCAGGGGCCCTACGAGCAGTACTTC
CAIKGDQGPYEQYF
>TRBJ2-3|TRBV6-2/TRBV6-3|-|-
TGTGCCAGCAGTTACCCAATTGCGGGCTCCCAAGGAACAGATACGCAGTATTTT
CASSYPIAGSQGTDTQYF
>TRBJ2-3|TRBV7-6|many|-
TGTGCCAGCAGCTTGCCTACTAGAGGCGGCACTAGCACAGATACGCAGTATTTT
CASSLPTRGGTSTDTQYF
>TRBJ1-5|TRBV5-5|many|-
TGTGCCAGCAGCTTGGATGCCCCAGGTATGAGCAATCAGCCCCAGCATTTT
CASSLDAPGMSNQPQHF
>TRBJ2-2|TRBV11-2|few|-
TGTGCCAGCAGCTTAGTTAGCGGAGGAAACACCGGGGAGCTGTTTTTT
CASSLVSGGNTGELFF
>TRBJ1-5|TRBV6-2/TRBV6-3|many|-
TGTGCCAGCAGTTACGCGTTTGAAAGCAATCAGCCCCAGCATTTT
CASSYAFESNQPQHF
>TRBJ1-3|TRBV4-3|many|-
TGCGCCAGCAGCCTTGACAGGCCCAGCTCTGGAAACACCATATATTTT
CASSLDRPSSGNTIYF
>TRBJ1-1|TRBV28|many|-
TGTGCCAGCAGTTTAGGCGCGGCTGAAGCTTTCTTT
CASSLGAAEAFF
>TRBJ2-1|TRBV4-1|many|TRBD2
TGCGCCAGCAGCCAGCCTAGGGAGGTAGCGGGAGCCTACAATGAGCAGTTCTTC
CASSQPREVAGAYNEQFF
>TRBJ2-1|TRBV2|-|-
TGTGCCAGCAGTCTGGGACCCGCTGAGAGTGAGCAGTTCTTC
CASSLGPAESEQFF
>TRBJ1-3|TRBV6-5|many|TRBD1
TGTGCCAGCAGTTACGGGGACAGGGTGTCTGGAAACACCATATATTTT
CASSYGDRVSGNTIYF
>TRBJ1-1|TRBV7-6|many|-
TGTGCCAGCAGCTTACTGGGGATCACTGAAGCTTTCTTT
CASSLLGITEAFF
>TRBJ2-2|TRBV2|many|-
TGTGCCAGCCCTACCGCAGGGCGTAGTGACACCGGGGAGCTGTTTTTT
CASPTAGRSDTGELFF
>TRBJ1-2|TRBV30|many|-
TGTGCCTGGACACTTCAGGGCGGGTATGGCTACACCTTC
CAWTLQGGYGYTF
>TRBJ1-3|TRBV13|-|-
TGTGCCAGCAGCTTAGAAAGATCTGGAAACACCATATATTTT
CASSLERSGNTIYF
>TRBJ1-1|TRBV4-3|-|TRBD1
TGCGCCAGTACGCCCGGGACAGAGAACACTGAAGCTTTGTTT
CASTPGTENTEALF
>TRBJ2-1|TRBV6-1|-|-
TGTGCCAGCAGGAAGCAAGTAGGGCCCGCCCGGAATGAGCAGTTCTTC
CASRKQVGPARNEQFF
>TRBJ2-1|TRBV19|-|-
TGTGCCAGTAGTATATCCTTATACAATGAGCAGTTCTTC
CASSISLYNEQFF
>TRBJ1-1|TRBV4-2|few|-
TGTGCCAGCAGCCAGGGCCCGAGGCAGGGGAATACTGAAGCTTTCTTT
CASSQGPRQGNTEAFF
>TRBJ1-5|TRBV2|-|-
TGTGCCAGCAGACTCAACCCAAAACAGGGCAGTCCCCAGCATTTT
CASRLNPKQGSPQHF
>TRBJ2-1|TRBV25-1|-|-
TGTGCCAGCAGCCTTAGCGCGGAGCAGTTCTTC
CASSLSAEQFF
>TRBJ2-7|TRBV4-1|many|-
TGCGCCAGCAGCCAAGGGACATCCTACGAGCAGTACTTC
CASSQGTSYEQYF
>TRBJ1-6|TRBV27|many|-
TGTGCCAGCAGTTCCTCCGACCGGACGGAGAATTCACCCCTCCACTTT
CASSSSDRTENSPLHF
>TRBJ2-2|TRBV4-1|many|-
TGCGCCAGCAGCCAAGACGGAAGGGGTTGGAAAACCGGGGAGCTGTTTTTT
CASSQDGRGWKTGELFF
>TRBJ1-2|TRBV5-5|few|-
TGTGCCAGCAGCTTTATTCCCAGGGACGGGTATGGCTACACCTTC
CASSFIPRDGYGYTF
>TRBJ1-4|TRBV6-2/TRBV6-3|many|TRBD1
TGTGCCAGCAGTTACGCGGGACAGCAAAAACTGTTTTTT
CASSYAGQQKLFF
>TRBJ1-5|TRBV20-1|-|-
TGCAGTGCCGAGCGGGACCCCGGTCAGCCCCAGCATTTT
CSAERDPGQPQHF
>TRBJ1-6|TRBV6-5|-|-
TGTGCCAGCAGTTACCTCACTGTCGGGGGTTCACCCCTCCACTTT
CASSYLTVGGSPLHF
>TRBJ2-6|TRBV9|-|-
TGTGCCAGCAGCGTAGCCGGGGTGGGGGCCAACGTCCTGACTTTC
CASSVAGVGANVLTF
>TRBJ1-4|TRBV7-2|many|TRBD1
TGTGCCAGCAGTTCTGGGACAGGGGTGTTTTTT
CASSSGTGVFF
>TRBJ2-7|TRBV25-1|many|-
TGTGCCAGCAGCGTCGGAGAGCTTTATTCCTACGAGCAGTACTTC
CASSVGELYSYEQYF
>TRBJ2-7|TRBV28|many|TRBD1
TGTGCCAGCAGTTCAACAGGGGCCGCCTACGAGCAGTACTTC
CASSSTGAAYEQYF
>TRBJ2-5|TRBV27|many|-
TGTGCCAGCAGTCTGACCAGGAAAGAGACCCAGTACTTC
CASSLTRKETQYF
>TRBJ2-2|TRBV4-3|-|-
TGCGCCAGCAGCCAGGAAAGGACCGGGGAGCTGTTTTTT
CASSQERTGELFF
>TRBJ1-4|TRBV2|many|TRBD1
TGTGCCAGCCTGTCCGACAGGGGCAAAGAAAAACTGTTTTTT
CASLSDRGKEKLFF
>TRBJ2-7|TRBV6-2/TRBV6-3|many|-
TGTGCCAGCAGTTACCACCCCGTTCTAGCTGGGTTTGGGCAGTACTTC
CASSYHPVLAGFGQYF
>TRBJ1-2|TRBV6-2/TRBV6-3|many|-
TGTGCCAGCAGCCGGGGGTCAGGGGTGGATGGCTACACCTTC
CASSRGSGVDGYTF
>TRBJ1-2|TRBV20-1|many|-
TGCAGTGCTAGAGATAAGGACCCTAGCGGTTATGGCTACACCTTC
CSARDKDPSGYGYTF
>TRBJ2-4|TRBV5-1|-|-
TGCGCCAGCAGCTTGCAGGCCAAAAACATTCAGTACTTC
CASSLQAKNIQYF
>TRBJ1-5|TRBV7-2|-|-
TGTGCCAGCAGTCCTAGTTCCGGGCGGGGTCAGCCCCAGCATTTT
CASSPSSGRGQPQHF
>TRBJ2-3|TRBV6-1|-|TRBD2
TGTGCCAGCAGAGACCAACTAGCGGGAGGGCCAGATACGCAGTATTTT
CASRDQLAGGPDTQYF
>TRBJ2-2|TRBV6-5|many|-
TGTGCCAGCAGTTACGCACTGGCCGGGGAGCTGTTTTTT
CASSYALAGELFF
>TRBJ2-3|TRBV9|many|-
TGTGCCAGCGGGGGTTCGAGCACAGATACGCAGTATTTT
CASGGSSTDTQYF
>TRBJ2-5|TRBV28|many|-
TGTGCCAGCAGTTCCCCGGAGACCCAGTACTTC
CASSSPETQYF
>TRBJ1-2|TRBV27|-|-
TGTGCCAGCAGTTTATCATATTGGGGAGGCTACACCTTC
CASSLSYWGGYTF
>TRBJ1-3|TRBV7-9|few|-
TGTGCCAGCACCGAGGACGGAAACTCTGGAAACACCATATATTTT
CASTEDGNSGNTIYF
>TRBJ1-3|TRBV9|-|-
TGTGCCAGCAGCGTAACCCCTGCTGGCAGGGACACCTCTGGAAACACCATATATTTT
CASSVTPAGRDTSGNTIYF
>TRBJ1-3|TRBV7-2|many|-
TGTGCCAGCAGCCCGGGGGCTGGAAACACCATATATTTT
CASSPGAGNTIYF
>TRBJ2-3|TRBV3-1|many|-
TGTGCCAGCAGCCAAGATGGCTCTCGTCCGACAGATACGCAGTATTTT
CASSQDGSRPTDTQYF
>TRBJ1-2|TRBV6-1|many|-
TGTGCCAGCAGCTATACCCCAACCAACCGGGACAACTATGGCTACACCTTC
CASSYTPTNRDNYGYTF
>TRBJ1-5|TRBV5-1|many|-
TGCGCCAGCAGCCCAGGGGTGGATCAGCCCCAGCATTTT
CASSPGVDQPQHF
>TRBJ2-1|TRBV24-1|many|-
TGTGCCACCAGTCAGGGTACTGAGCAGTTCTTC
CATSQGTEQFF
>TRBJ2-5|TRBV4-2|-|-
TGTGCCAGCAGCCAGGGCACGATATGGGAGACCCAGTACTTC
CASSQGTIWETQYF